Listed below are T cell receptor beta chains from one sample, sequenced in a study of cytomegalovirus exposure and HLA in healthy donors. Measured with immunoSEQ multiplex PCR; TCRdb has only the in-frame clones, and not every one. The sample yields some 150,000 clones, roughly 80% seen once. The sample was PBMCs. These receptors originate from a middle-aged woman in good health and CMV-seropositive. Both conserved end residues are trimmed from each CDR3. D genes are given only for firm matches.

D,J,length,V,CDR3
TRBD2,TRBJ2-5,13,TRBV4-2,ASSRGLAHPGTQY
TRBD2,TRBJ2-5,13,TRBV7-9,ASSSASGGRETQY
-,TRBJ1-5,13,TRBV18,ASSPGQYSNQPQH
TRBD1,TRBJ2-5,13,TRBV9,ASSGPGTGVETQY
-,TRBJ1-2,12,TRBV6-1,ASSVAGDSYGYT
TRBD1,TRBJ1-1,13,TRBV7-9,ASRPRDSLNTEAF
-,TRBJ1-1,10,TRBV30,AWSFAGTEAF
TRBD2,TRBJ2-2,13,TRBV2,ASSESTSGTGELF
-,TRBJ1-5,13,TRBV7-8,ASSLGGMSNQPQH
TRBD2,TRBJ2-7,16,TRBV4-1,ASSQVWGGDGRAYEQY
-,TRBJ2-5,11,TRBV7-9,ASSSRHIETQY
TRBD2,TRBJ2-1,16,TRBV5-1,ASSLSGTSGGAYNEQF
TRBD1,TRBJ1-1,13,TRBV7-2,ASSLGGTANTEAF
TRBD1,TRBJ1-1,13,TRBV28,ASSQRGQGITEAF
TRBD1,TRBJ1-2,12,TRBV5-1,ASSQPGQEYGYT
-,TRBJ2-6,14,TRBV19,ASSPSRGSGANVLT
-,TRBJ2-7,9,TRBV30,AWSPGWEQY
-,TRBJ1-5,11,TRBV27,ASSPLLSQPQH
-,TRBJ1-5,13,TRBV28,ASSLWGQPYQPQH
TRBD2,TRBJ2-1,15,TRBV6-1,ASSEGHGRGVYNEQF
-,TRBJ2-7,10,TRBV28,ASSTRVDEQY
-,TRBJ2-3,13,TRBV5-1,ASSIRQTGTDTQY
-,TRBJ1-1,12,TRBV7-5,ARRWDSLNTEAF
-,TRBJ2-1,12,TRBV5-1,ASSLAGERNEQF
-,TRBJ2-2,17,TRBV7-8,ASSLVRRTLFANTGELF
-,TRBJ2-5,11,TRBV5-1,ASSLTGKETQY